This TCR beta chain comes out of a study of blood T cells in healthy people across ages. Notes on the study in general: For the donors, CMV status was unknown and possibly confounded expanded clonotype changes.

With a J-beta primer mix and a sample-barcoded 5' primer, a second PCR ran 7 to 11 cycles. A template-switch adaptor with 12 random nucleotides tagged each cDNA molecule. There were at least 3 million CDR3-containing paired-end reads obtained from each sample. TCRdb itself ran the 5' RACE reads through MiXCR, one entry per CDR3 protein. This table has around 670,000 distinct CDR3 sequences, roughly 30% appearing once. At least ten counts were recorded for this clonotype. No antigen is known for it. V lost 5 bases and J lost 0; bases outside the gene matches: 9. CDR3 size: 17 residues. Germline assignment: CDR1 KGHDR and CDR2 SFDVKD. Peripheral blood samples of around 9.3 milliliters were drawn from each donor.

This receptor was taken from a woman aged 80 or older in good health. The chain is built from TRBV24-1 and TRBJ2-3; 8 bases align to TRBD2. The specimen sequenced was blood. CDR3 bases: TGTGCCACCAGTGTTAATCCCGGGACTAGTAGCACAGATACGCAGTATTTT. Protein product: CATSVNPGTSSTDTQYF.